This is a list of T cell receptor beta chains from one sample in a study of blood T cell repertoires in COVID-19. Produced via immunoSEQ multiplex PCR; TCRdb's table is partial and in-frame only. The table includes around 200,000 clones, around 84% detected once. The material sequenced was peripheral blood. The receptors stem from an elderly man with acute or convalescent COVID-19. CDR3s include the opening cysteine and the closing phenylalanine or tryptophan. The D gene is left open where the match is weak. Only some rows state a clone size, as once, few, many or a class for expanded clones.

>NA|NA|TRBV29-1|TRBJ2-1|13
TGCAGCGTTGCCCAGGGGACGTACAATGAGCAGTTCTTC
CSVAQGTYNEQFF
>once|TRBD2|TRBV25-1|TRBJ2-1|15
TGTGCCAGCAGTGACCCCCGACTAGCGGGTAATGAGCAGTTCTTC
CASSDPRLAGNEQFF
>NA|TRBD2|TRBV18|TRBJ2-7|19
TGTGCCAGCTCACCTTTCGGTGGCGGACCGAGGACTAGCGGGAGGCCGCAGTACTTC
CASSPFGGGPRTSGRPQYF
>NA|NA|TRBV5-1|TRBJ1-5|17
TGCGCCAGCAGCAAGTATCCTCAGGGTCATAGCAATCAGCCCCAGCATTTT
CASSKYPQGHSNQPQHF
>NA|NA|TRBV3-1/TRBV3-2|TRBJ2-7|13
TGTGCCAGCAGCCTAACAGACTCCTACGAGCAGTACTTC
CASSLTDSYEQYF
>NA|TRBD1|TRBV7-9|TRBJ2-7|14
TGTGCCAGCAGCTTAGACCAGGGGGCTTTCGAGCAGTACTTC
CASSLDQGAFEQYF
>once|TRBD2|TRBV19|TRBJ2-1|14
TGTGCCAGCGGGGGGAGGCTATCCTACAATGAGCAGTTCTTC
CASGGRLSYNEQFF
>NA|TRBD1|TRBV7-2|TRBJ2-2|14
TGTGCCAGCAGCCGGGACAGACCCACCGGGGAGCTGTTTTTT
CASSRDRPTGELFF
>NA|NA|TRBV18|TRBJ1-3|13
TGTGCCAGCTCACCAGTCCCGCGGGTCACCATATATTTT
CASSPVPRVTIYF
>NA|NA|TRBV3-1/TRBV3-2|TRBJ2-1|13
TGTGCCAGCAGCCAAGGGCCGCACAATGAGCAGTTCTTC
CASSQGPHNEQFF